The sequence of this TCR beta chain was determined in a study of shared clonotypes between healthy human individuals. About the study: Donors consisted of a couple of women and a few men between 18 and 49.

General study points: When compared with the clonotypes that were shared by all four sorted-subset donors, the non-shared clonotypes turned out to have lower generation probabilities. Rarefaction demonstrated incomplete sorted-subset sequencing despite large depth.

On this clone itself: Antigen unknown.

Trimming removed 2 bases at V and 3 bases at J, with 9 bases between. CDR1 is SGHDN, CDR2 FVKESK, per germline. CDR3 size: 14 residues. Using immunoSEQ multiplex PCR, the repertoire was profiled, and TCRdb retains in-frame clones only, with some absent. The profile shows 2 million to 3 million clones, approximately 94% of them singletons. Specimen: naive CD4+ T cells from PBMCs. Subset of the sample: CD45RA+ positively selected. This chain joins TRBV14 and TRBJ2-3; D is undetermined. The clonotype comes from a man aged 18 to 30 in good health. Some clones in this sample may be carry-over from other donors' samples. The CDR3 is CASSQLEFTDTQYF. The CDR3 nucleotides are TGTGCCAGCAGCCAATTAGAGTTTACAGATACGCAGTATTTT.